The TCR beta chain under discussion was sequenced for a study of blood T cell repertoires in COVID-19. This clone has more than one count but fewer than ten. Assignments of participants to cohorts depended upon their own reported clinical history. V shed 5 bases and J shed 8 bases, with 15 bases lying between them. Looked up from germline, CDR1 is KGHDR and CDR2 is SFDVKD. CDR3 length equals 14 residues. The data were produced by immunoSEQ multiplex PCR, yet TCRdb's version contains in-frame clones alone and is incomplete. The table includes about 260,000 clones, around 80% detected once. Sample: PBMCs or T cells enriched from blood (not recorded which). The genes are TRBV24-1 and TRBJ2-1, with a weak D call TRBD2 (6 bases). This TCR was recovered from a man aged 30 to 45 with acute COVID-19. CDR3 in amino acids: CATSVPGELDEQFF. The CDR3 DNA is TGTGCCACCAGTGTGCCGGGAGAGCTTGATGAGCAGTTCTTC.